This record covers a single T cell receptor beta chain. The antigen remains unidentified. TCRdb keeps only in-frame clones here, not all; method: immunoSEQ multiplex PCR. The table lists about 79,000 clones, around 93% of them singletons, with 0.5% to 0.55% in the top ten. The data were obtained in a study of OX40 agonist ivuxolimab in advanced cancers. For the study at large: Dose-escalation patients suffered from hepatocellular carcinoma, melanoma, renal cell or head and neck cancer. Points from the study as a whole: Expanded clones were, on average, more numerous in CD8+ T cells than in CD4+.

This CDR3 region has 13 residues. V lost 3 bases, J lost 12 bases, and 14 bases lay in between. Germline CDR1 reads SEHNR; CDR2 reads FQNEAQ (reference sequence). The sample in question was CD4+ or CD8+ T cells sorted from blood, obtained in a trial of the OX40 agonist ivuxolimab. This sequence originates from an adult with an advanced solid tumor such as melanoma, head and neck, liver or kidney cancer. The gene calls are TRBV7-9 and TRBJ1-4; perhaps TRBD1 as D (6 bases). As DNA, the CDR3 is TGTGCCAGCAGCTTGAACAGGGATCTCGAACTGTTTTTT. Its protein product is CASSLNRDLELFF.